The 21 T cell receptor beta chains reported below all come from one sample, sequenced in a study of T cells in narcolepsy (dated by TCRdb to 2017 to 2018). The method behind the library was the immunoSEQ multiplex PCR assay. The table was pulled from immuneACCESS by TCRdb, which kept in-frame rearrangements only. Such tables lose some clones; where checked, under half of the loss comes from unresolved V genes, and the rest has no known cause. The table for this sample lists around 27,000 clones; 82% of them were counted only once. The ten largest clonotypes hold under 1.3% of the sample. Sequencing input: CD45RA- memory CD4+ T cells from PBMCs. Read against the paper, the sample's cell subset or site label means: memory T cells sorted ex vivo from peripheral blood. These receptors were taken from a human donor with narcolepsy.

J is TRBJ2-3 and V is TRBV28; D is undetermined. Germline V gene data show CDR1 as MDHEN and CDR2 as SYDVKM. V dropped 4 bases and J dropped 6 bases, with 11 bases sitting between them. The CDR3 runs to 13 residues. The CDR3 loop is CASSSPPGDTQYF. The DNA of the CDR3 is TGTGCCAGCAGTTCTCCCCCTGGGGATACGCAGTATTTT.

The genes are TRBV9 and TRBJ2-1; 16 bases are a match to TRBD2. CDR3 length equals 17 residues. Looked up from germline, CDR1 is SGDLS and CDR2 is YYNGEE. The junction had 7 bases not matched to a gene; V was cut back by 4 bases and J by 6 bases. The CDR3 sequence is CASSSGLAGGPGNEQFF. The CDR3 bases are TGTGCCAGCAGCTCGGGACTAGCGGGAGGGCCGGGCAATGAGCAGTTCTTC.

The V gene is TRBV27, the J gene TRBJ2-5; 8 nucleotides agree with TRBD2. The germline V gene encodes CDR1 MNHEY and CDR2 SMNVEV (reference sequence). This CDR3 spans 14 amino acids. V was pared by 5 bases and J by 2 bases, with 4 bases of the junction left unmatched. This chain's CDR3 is CASSRTGGQETQYF. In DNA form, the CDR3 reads TGTGCCAGCAGTAGAACGGGGGGGCAAGAGACCCAGTACTTC.

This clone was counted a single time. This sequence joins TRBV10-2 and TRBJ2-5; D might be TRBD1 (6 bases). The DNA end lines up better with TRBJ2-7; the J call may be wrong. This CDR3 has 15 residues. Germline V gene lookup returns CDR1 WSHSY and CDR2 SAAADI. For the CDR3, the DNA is TGCGCCAGCAGTGTCCGGGGACAAGGGGCCTACGAGCAGTACTTC. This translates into CASSVRGQGAYEQYF.

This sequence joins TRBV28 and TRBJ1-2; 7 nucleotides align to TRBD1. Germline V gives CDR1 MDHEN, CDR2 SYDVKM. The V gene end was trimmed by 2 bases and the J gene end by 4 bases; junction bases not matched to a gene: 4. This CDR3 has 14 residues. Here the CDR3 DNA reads TGTGCCAGCAGTTTACCAGACAGGGCCTATGGCTACACCTTC. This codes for CASSLPDRAYGYTF.

The CDR3 nucleotides read TGTGCCAGCAGCGCCACCGGGACAGTAACCTACGAGCAGTACTTC. It yields the protein CASSATGTVTYEQYF. V is TRBV5-6 and J is TRBJ2-7, with TRBD1 identical over 7 bases. Germline V gene data show CDR1 as SGHDT and CDR2 as YYEEEE. The CDR3 sequence is 15 residues long. The V and J ends lost 4 bases and 2 bases, in that order; junction bases with no gene match: 9.

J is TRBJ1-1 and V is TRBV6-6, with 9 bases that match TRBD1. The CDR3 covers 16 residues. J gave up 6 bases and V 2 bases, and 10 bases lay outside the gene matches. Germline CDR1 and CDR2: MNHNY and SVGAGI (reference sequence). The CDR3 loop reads CASSYAPGQGIPEAFF. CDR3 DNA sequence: TGTGCCAGCAGTTACGCCCCAGGACAGGGGATCCCTGAAGCTTTCTTT.

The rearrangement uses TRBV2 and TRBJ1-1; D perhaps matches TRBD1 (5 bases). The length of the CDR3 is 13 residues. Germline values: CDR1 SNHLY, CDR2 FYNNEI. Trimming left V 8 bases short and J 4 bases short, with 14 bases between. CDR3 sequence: CASGRGVGTEAFF. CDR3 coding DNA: TGTGCCAGCGGACGGGGGGTTGGCACTGAAGCTTTCTTT.

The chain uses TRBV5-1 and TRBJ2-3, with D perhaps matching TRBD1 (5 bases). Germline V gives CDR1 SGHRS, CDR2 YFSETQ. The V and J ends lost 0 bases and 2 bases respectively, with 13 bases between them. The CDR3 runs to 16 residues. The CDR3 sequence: CASSLGQGSTTDTQYF. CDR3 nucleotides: TGCGCCAGCAGCTTGGGTCAGGGATCAACCACAGATACGCAGTATTTT.

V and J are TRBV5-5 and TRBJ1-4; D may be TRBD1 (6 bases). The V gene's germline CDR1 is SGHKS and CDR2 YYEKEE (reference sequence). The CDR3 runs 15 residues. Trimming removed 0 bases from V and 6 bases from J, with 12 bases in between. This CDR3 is CASSLEGGVYEKLFF. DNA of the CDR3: TGTGCCAGCAGCTTGGAGGGGGGCGTGTATGAAAAACTGTTTTTT.

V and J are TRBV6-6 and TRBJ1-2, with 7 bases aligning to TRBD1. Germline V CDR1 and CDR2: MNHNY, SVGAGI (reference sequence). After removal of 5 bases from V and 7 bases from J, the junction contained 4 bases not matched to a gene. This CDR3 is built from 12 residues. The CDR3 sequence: CASSETGSGYTF. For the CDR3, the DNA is TGTGCCAGCAGTGAGACAGGGAGTGGCTACACCTTC.

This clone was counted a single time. The DNA of the CDR3 is TGTGCCAGCAGCTTAGGACCGGGCCTAAAGGAATCACCCCTCCACTTT. Its protein product is CASSLGPGLKESPLHF. The chain recombines TRBV11-2 with TRBJ1-6; D uncertain. The germline V gene encodes CDR1 SGHAT and CDR2 FQNNGV. CDR3 length: 16 residues. Trimming took off 1 base at V and 10 bases at J, with 17 bases between the two ends.

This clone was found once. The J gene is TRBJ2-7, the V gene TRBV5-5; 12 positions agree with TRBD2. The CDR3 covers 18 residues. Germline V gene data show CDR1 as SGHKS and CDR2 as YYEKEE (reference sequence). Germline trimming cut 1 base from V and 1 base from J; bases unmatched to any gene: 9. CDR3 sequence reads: CASSLRTSGTPKSYEQYF. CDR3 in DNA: TGTGCCAGCAGCTTGAGGACTAGCGGGACGCCCAAGTCCTACGAGCAGTACTTC.

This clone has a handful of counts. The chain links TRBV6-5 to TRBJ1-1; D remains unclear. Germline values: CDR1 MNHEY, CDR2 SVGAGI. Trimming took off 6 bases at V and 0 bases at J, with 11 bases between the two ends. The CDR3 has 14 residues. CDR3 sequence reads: CASRPGRLNTEAFF. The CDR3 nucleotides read TGTGCCAGCAGACCCGGACGGTTGAACACTGAAGCTTTCTTT.

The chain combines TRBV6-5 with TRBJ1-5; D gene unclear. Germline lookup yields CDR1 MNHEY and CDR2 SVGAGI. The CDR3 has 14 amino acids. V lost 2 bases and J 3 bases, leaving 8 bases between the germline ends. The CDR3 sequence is CASSYVGINQPQHF. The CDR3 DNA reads TGTGCCAGCAGTTACGTTGGGATCAATCAGCCCCAGCATTTT.

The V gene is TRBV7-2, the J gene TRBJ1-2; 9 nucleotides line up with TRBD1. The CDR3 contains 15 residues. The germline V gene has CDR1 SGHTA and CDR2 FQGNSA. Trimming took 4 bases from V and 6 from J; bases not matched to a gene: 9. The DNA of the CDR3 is TGTGCCAGCAGCTCCGGACAGGGGAGGGTAGATGGCTACACCTTC. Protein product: CASSSGQGRVDGYTF.

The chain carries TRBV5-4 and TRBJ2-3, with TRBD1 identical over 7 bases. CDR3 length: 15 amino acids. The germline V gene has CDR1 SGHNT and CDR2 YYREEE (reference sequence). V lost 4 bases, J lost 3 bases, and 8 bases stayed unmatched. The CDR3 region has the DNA TGTGCCAGCAGCCCTCCGGGACAGCGAACAGATACGCAGTATTTT. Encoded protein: CASSPPGQRTDTQYF.

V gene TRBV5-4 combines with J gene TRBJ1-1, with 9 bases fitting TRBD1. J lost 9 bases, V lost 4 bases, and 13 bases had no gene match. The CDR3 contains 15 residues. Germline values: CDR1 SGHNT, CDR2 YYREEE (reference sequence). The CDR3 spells CASSKGNRQGVQAFF. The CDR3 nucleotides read TGTGCCAGCAGCAAGGGGAACCGACAGGGGGTACAAGCTTTCTTT.

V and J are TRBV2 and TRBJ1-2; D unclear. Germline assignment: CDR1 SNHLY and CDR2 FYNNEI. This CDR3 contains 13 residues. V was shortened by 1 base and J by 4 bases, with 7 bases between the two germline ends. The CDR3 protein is CASSEVRAYGYTF. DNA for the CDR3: TGTGCCAGCAGTGAAGTAAGGGCCTATGGCTACACCTTC. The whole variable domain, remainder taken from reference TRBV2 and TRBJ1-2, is EPEVTQTPSHQVTQMGQEVILRCVPISNHLYFYWYRQILGQKVEFLVSFYNNEISEKSEIFDDQFSVERPDGSNFTLKIRSTKLEDSAMYFCASSEVRAYGYTFGSGTRLTVV.

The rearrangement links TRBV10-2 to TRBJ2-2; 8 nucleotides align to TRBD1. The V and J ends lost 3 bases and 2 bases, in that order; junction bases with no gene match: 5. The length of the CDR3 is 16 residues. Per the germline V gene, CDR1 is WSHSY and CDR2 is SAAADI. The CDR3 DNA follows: TGCGCCAGCAGTGATGGTGGGACAGGTAACACCGGGGAGCTGTTTTTT. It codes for CASSDGGTGNTGELFF.

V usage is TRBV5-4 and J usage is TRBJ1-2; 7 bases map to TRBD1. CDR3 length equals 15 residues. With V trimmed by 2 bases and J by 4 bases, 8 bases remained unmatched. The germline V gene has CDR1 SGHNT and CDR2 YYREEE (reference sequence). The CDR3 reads CASSLRQGSFYGYTF. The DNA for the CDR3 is TGTGCCAGCAGCTTACGACAGGGATCCTTCTATGGCTACACCTTC. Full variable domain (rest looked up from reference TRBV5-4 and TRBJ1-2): ETGVTQSPTHLIKTRGQQVTLRCSSQSGHNTVSWYQQALGQGPQFIFQYYREEENGRGNFPPRFSGLQFPNYSSELNVNALELDDSALYLCASSLRQGSFYGYTFGSGTRLTVV.